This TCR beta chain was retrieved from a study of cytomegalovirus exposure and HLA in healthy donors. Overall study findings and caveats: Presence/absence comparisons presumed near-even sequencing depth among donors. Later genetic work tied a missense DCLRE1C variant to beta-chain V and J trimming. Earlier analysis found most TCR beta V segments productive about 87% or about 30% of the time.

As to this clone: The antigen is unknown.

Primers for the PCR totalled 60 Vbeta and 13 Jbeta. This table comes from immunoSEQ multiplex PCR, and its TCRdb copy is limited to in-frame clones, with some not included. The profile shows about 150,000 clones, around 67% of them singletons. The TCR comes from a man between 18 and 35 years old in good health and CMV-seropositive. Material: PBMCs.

In DNA, the CDR3 is TGTGCCAGTAGTTCCACAGGGGGGAACACTGAAGCTTTCTTT. It is translated as CASSSTGGNTEAFF. The chain recombines TRBV19 with TRBJ1-1; 8 positions agree with TRBD1. CDR3 size: 14 residues. CDR1 and CDR2 from the germline V gene are LNHDA and SQIVND (reference sequence). V dropped 5 bases and J dropped 1; count of bases not matched to a gene: 3.